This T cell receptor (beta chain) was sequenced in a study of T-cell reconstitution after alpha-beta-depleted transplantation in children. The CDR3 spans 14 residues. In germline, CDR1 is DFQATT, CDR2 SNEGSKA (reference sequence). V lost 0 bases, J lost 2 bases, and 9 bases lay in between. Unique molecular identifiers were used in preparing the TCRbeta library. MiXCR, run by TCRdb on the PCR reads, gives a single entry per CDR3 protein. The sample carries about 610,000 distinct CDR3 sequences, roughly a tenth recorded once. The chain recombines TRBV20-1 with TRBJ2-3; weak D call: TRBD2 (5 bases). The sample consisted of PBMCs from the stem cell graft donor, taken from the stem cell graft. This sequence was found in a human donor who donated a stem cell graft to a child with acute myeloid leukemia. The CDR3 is CSARDMRATDTQYF. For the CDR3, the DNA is TGCAGTGCTAGAGATATGCGGGCCACAGATACGCAGTATTTT.